This T cell receptor beta chain is from a study of T cell responses to AZD1222 COVID-19 vaccine (dated by TCRdb to the early 2020s). With respect to the entire study: AZD1222 recipients given second doses at about 4 weeks or at about 12 weeks were pooled, since spike-specific TCR depth and breadth were not found to differ between the two schedules. TCR sequencing covered fewer than 250 trial participants: about 210 given two doses of AZD1222 and 26 given two doses of MenACWY control vaccine. Trial participants were enrolled by age into subgroups of 18-55, 56-69 and 70-plus years, and around 150, 29 and 61 TCR-sequenced participants, respectively, were included in these subgroups. The paper's findings and limits, for the study overall: Conclusions about previously exposed vaccinees are limited because only six or seven AZD1222 recipients were SARS-CoV-2 seropositive at baseline. Most participants were white British and females outnumbered males, and the authors suggested that clonal diversity may have been underestimated. After two AZD1222 doses, spike-specific TCR breadth and depth were significantly higher than at day 0 and than in MenACWY recipients. No day 14 peak-response samples were available, so repertoires were characterized only after the peak T cell response. Reportedly, close to half of the unique spike-specific TCRs recognized epitopes lying outside the regions that are mutated in the B.1.351 and B.1.1.7 variants. In the small 56-69-year group, the increase in depth fell short of significance, most likely because of low power. Vaccine-associated CD4 TCRs spanned the whole spike protein, with dominant responses in regions 160-218 and 743-854.

CDR1 and CDR2 (SGHNT, YYREEE) derive from the germline V gene (reference sequence). The CDR3 sequence holds 16 residues, the cysteine and phenylalanine included. Just the 48-base CDR3 DNA is kept, in frame starting at base 1. V is cut back by 3 bases and J by 8 bases, with 10 bases in the junction unmatched. The CDR3 regions of human TCRbeta chains were analyzed by immunosequencing. The authors' pipeline ran thus. Repertoire TCRs were matched against a reference library of SARS-CoV-2-specific TCRs generated with the MIRA antigen-specificity platform. Breadth was defined as the fraction of unique TCRs that were SARS-CoV-2-associated. Depth was defined as the fraction of total T cells that were SARS-CoV-2-associated. Using the MIRA data, each spike-specific TCR was mapped to the spike region that the TCR reacts to and placed in a CD4 or CD8 class. Log10-transformed breadth and depth values were compared by one-way ANOVA with Sidak's multiple comparisons tests. In its TCRdb copy, this immuneACCESS table keeps in-frame sequences only and misses some clones. Where compared with another copy, unresolved V genes explain less than half of these, and the others have no known cause. Clonal size and the V and J genes are those of that table, whereas D and trimming came from the DNA. Here the sample has about 130,000 clones; 80% to 90% occur a single time. The ten biggest clones cover 20% to 25% of the sample.

For this clone: Its antigen target is currently unknown. No clone much larger than this one lies a single base away; base qualities are absent.

The meaning of the sample's time point label: baseline before first vaccination. Vaccinee samples were obtained from the UK trials COV001 and COV002, which included a single-blind randomized controlled phase 2/3 trial of AZD1222 (ChAdOx1 nCoV-19) in healthy adults. Trial participant PBMC samples were collected at day 0 and day 28 after the second dose for TCRbeta chain sequencing. This sequence was found in an adult in good health. The sample here was peripheral blood, taken on day 0 of AZD1222 vaccination. In this chain, TRBV5-4 is recombined with TRBJ1-4, with 10 bases matching TRBD1. The sequenced DNA is TGTGCCAGCAGCTCCCGACAGGGGGCTTTGGGCGAAAAACTGTTTTTT. This sequence encodes CASSSRQGALGEKLFF.